This T cell receptor (beta chain) originates from a study of CD8+CD57+ T cells in acquired aplastic anemia. TCR beta VDJ and CDR3 were profiled, and genomic DNA was the template. TCRdb re-analysed the reads in MiXCR, keeping a single row per CDR3 protein. The sample carries 400,000 to 500,000 distinct CDR3 sequences, 65% to 80% recorded once. Overall study results and limits: Patients and controls shared over 25 CD8+ CDR3 sequences, highly expressed in patients.

In its sample, this clonotype was seen many times. What it recognizes is unknown. This CDR3 has 14 residues. Germline loops: CDR1 LNHNV, CDR2 YYDKDF (reference sequence). V was clipped by 0 bases and J by 0 bases, with 5 bases between them. The TCR comes from a human donor in good health, serving as a control. Input material: sorted CD4+, CD8+, or CD8+CD57+ T cells (not recorded which) from PBMCs. The rearrangement joins TRBV15 to TRBJ1-2; D is ambiguous. CDR3 nucleotides: TGTGCCACCAGCAGAGATCGAGCTAACTATGGCTACACCTTC. Its protein is CATSRDRANYGYTF.